A single sample is the source of the 11 T cell receptor beta chains below, sequenced in a study of CD4 T cells in relation to SARS-CoV-2 and coronaviruses. No antigen has been assigned to these receptors. TCRdb keeps only in-frame clones here, not all; method: immunoSEQ multiplex PCR. The repertoire holds tens of thousands of clones, with around 80% as singletons. CD4+ T cells from unexposed donors were obtained before the COVID-19 pandemic (2011-2018). After about ten days of culture, CD4+ T cells were isolated. Sequenced input: CD4+ T cells from PBMCs, cultured in vitro. The receptor source for this set is a human donor in good health.

The CDR3 is CASHKGGGPYEQYF. The CDR3 nucleotides are TGTGCCAGCCACAAGGGGGGGGGACCCTACGAGCAGTACTTC. The chain recombines TRBV5-4 with TRBJ2-7, with a possible D match to TRBD2 (7 bases). Germline V CDR1 and CDR2: SGHNT, YYREEE (reference sequence). V was trimmed by 7 bases and J by 2 bases, leaving 16 bases between them. The CDR3 spans 14 residues. Together with reference TRBV5-4 and TRBJ2-7, the CDR3 gives the full variable domain: ETGVTQSPTHLIKTRGQQVTLRCSSQSGHNTVSWYQQALGQGPQFIFQYYREEENGRGNFPPRFSGLQFPNYSSELNVNALELDDSALYLCASHKGGGPYEQYFGPGTRLTVT.

The gene calls are TRBV19 and TRBJ1-4; TRBD1 is a possible D gene (5 bases). From germline, CDR1 is LNHDA and CDR2 SQIVND (reference sequence). V lost 6 bases and J 5 bases, leaving 10 bases between the germline ends. The CDR3 has 13 amino acids. CDR3 in DNA: TGTGCCAGTAGCCCGGGGGTCAATGAAAAACTGTTTTTT. The encoded protein is CASSPGVNEKLFF.

The table lists this clone with a count of one. V is TRBV21-1 and J is TRBJ1-1; the D segment call TRBD1 is taken from the table without a DNA check. TRBV21-1 is classified as a pseudogene. This CDR3 has 17 amino acids. CDR3 sequence: CASSKHRDRTFDTEAFF. The CDR3 DNA follows: TGTGCCAGCAGCAAGCACCGGGACAGAACGTTTGACACTGAAGCTTTCTTT.

J is TRBJ2-7 and V is TRBV7-2, with 9 bases fitting TRBD1. Unmatched junction bases numbered 3, after V lost 5 bases and J lost 1 base. The CDR3 has 14 amino acids. Germline V CDR1 and CDR2: SGHTA, FQGNSA. As DNA, the CDR3 is TGTGCCAGCAGCGTGACAGGGGGATCCTACGAGCAGTACTTC. Amino acid sequence: CASSVTGGSYEQYF.

CDR3 in DNA: TGTGCCAATTCCGGGACGGGGCCCTATGGCTACACCTTC. Translation gives CANSGTGPYGYTF. The gene calls are TRBV2 and TRBJ1-2, with D perhaps TRBD1 (5 bases). The CDR3 covers 13 residues. Per germline, CDR1 SNHLY and CDR2 FYNNEI. V lost 10 bases, J lost 4 bases, and 16 bases lay in between.

This sequence joins TRBV7-3 and TRBJ2-1; 8 bases match TRBD2. V was clipped by 5 bases and J by 9 bases; unmatched bases: 12. Germline V CDR1 and CDR2: SGHTA, FQGTGA. The CDR3 consists of 15 residues. The CDR3 nucleotides read TGTGCCAGCAGCACCTCGGGGGGGCCGAGGGGTGAGCAGTTCTTC. Its translation is CASSTSGGPRGEQFF.

This chain links TRBV9 with TRBJ1-2; D possibly corresponds to TRBD1 (6 bases). V lost 0 bases and J lost 3, with 9 bases in between. The germline CDR1 and CDR2 sequences are SGDLS and YYNGEE. This CDR3 spans 14 amino acids. The CDR3 DNA is TGTGCCAGCAGCGTAGATCGGGGGCACTATGGCTACACCTTC. Translating it yields CASSVDRGHYGYTF.

With respect to this clone: Sequence at one end of the junction differs from germline and may be a read error. V gene TRBV5-6 combines with J gene TRBJ1-4, with 7 positions matching TRBD1. The CDR3 totals 12 residues. Germline CDR1 and CDR2: SGHDT and YYEEEE. The CDR3 DNA sequence: TGTGCCAGCAGCTATAACCGGGACAGACAAGATTTT. It encodes CASSYNRDRQDF.

This clone was detected a few times. The chain combines TRBV14 with TRBJ2-1, with no clear D. Germline CDR1 SGHDN, CDR2 FVKESK. The CDR3 totals 13 residues. Trimming shortened V by 3 bases and J by 6 bases, and 9 bases separated the two germline ends. The CDR3 region is CASSQGLPNEQFF. Written as DNA, the CDR3 is TGTGCCAGCAGCCAGGGTCTCCCCAATGAGCAGTTCTTC.

The gene calls are TRBV5-1 and TRBJ2-1; 8 nucleotides align to TRBD2. Germline values: CDR1 SGHRS, CDR2 YFSETQ. The CDR3 is 16 amino acids. The V segment lost 9 bases and the J segment 8 bases; nucleotides outside the gene matches: 19. In DNA, the CDR3 is TGCGCCACCCGGGGACTTGCGGGAGGATATGGGGATGAGCAGTTCTTC. It encodes CATRGLAGGYGDEQFF.

The sample holds a few counts of this clone. The rearrangement joins TRBV6-5 to TRBJ2-2, with 10 bases aligning to TRBD1. The ends lost 5 bases at V and 3 bases at J; junction bases unmatched: 3. Germline V gene lookup returns CDR1 MNHEY and CDR2 SVGAGI. CDR3 length: 15 amino acids. The CDR3 nucleotides read TGTGCCAGCAGTCCTGGGACAGGGGACACCGGGGAGCTGTTTTTT. This sequence encodes CASSPGTGDTGELFF.